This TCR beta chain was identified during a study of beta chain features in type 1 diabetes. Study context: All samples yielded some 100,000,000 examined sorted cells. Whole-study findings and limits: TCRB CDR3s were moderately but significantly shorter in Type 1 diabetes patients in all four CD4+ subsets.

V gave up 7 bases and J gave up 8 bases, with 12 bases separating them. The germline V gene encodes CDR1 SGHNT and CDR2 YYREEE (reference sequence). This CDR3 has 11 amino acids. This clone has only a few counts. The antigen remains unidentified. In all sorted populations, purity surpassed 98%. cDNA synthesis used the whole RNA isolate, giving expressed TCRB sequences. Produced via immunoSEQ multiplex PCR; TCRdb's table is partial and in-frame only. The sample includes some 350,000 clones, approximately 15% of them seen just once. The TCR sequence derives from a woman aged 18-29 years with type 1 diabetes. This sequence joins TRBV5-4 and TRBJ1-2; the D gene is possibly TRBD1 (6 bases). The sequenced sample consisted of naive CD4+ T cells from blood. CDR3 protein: CASSGADGYTF. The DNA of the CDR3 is TGTGCCAGCTCAGGGGCGGACGGCTACACCTTC.